These 21 T cell receptor beta chains were sequenced from one sample in a study of PD-1 blockade in classical Hodgkin lymphoma (dated by TCRdb to about 2020). What this sample's time point label stands for: cycle 4 day 1 (C4D1), after six to seven weeks of nivolumab. Every trial patient had relapsed after autologous stem cell transplantation, and cohorts A, B and C differed in prior brentuximab vedotin exposure. The method behind the library was the immunoSEQ multiplex PCR assay. TCRdb retrieved this table from immuneACCESS and kept in-frame rearrangements only. Not all clones are present; in checked studies, unresolved V genes account for under half, and no reason is known for the remainder. The sample records tens of thousands of clones, about 90% of which are singletons. Together, the top ten hold roughly 14% of the sample. This material consisted of peripheral blood mononuclear cells (PBMCs), taken before the fourth cycle of nivolumab. All receptors come from a human donor with classical Hodgkin lymphoma.

This clone was seen a handful of times. V usage is TRBV5-4 and J usage is TRBJ2-7, with 10 bases identical to TRBD1. The V gene's germline CDR1 is SGHNT and CDR2 YYREEE (reference sequence). The ends lost 4 bases at V and 5 bases at J; junction bases unmatched: 6. This CDR3 has 14 residues. For the CDR3, the DNA is TGTGCCAGCAGCCGGACAGGGGGAGAAGACGAGCAGTACTTC. Translating it yields CASSRTGGEDEQYF.

The gene calls are TRBV30 and TRBJ2-5; no definite D call. The CDR3 covers 11 residues. Germline V gene lookup returns CDR1 GTSNPN and CDR2 SVGIG (reference sequence). Deletions cut 1 base from V and 3 bases from J, with 3 bases between. DNA of the CDR3: TGTGCCTGGAGTGGGAAAGAGACCCAGTACTTC. This sequence encodes CAWSGKETQYF.

This clone was seen only once. The chain joins TRBV7-9 to TRBJ2-4; the D gene is possibly TRBD2 (5 bases). The CDR3 sequence is 14 residues long. V lost 5 bases, J lost 0 bases, and 8 bases lay in between. Per germline, CDR1 SEHNR and CDR2 FQNEAQ (reference sequence). CDR3 residues: CASSPGVAKNIQYF. DNA of the CDR3: TGTGCCAGCAGCCCCGGGGTAGCCAAAAACATTCAGTACTTC.

J is TRBJ2-1 and V is TRBV5-1; 11 bases are a match to TRBD2. V lost 2 bases and J lost 1; bases outside the gene matches: 2. Per germline, CDR1 SGHRS and CDR2 YFSETQ. This CDR3 contains 16 residues. The CDR3 DNA follows: TGCGCCAGCAGCTTCGGACTAGCGGGTTCCTACAATGAGCAGTTCTTC. It translates to CASSFGLAGSYNEQFF.

The rearrangement links TRBV27 to TRBJ1-2; a weak D match, TRBD1 (5 bases). CDR1 and CDR2 from the germline V gene are MNHEY and SMNVEV (reference sequence). This CDR3 region has 15 residues. V gave up 2 bases and J gave up 6 bases, with 16 bases separating them. This CDR3 is CASSLIGQGGDGYTF. DNA of the CDR3: TGTGCCAGCAGTTTAATCGGGCAGGGAGGGGATGGCTACACCTTC.

The J gene is TRBJ2-7, the V gene TRBV10-2; D is unresolved. The ends were cut back, 6 bases at V and 5 bases at J, with 5 bases in the middle. The CDR3 extends over 10 amino acids. CDR1 and CDR2 from the germline V gene are WSHSY and SAAADI. The CDR3 DNA is TGCGCCAGCAGGAAGAACGAGCAGTACTTC. Its translation: CASRKNEQYF.

The rearrangement links TRBV7-9 to TRBJ2-1; tentatively, D is TRBD1 (6 bases). This CDR3 has 15 residues. V shed 1 base and J shed 2 bases, with 9 bases lying between them. Germline CDR1 reads SEHNR; CDR2 reads FQNEAQ (reference sequence). CDR3 in amino acids: CASSLDGQPYNEQFF. CDR3 nucleotide sequence: TGTGCCAGCAGCTTAGATGGACAGCCCTACAATGAGCAGTTCTTC.

The chain is built from TRBV19 and TRBJ2-1; TRBD2 is a possible D gene (6 bases). With 7 bases removed from V and 0 bases from J, the gap between germline ends came to 13 bases. Germline loops: CDR1 LNHDA, CDR2 SQIVND (reference sequence). This CDR3 is 15 amino acids long. CDR3 bases: TGTGCCAGTAACGCATTCGGGGGCTCCTACAATGAGCAGTTCTTC. Translating gives CASNAFGGSYNEQFF.

This sequence joins TRBV9 and TRBJ1-1; TRBD1 is a possible D gene (5 bases). Looked up from germline, CDR1 is SGDLS and CDR2 is YYNGEE. The CDR3 has 15 amino acids. Trimming pared 0 bases from V and 1 base from J, leaving 10 bases between. CDR3 nucleotides: TGTGCCAGCAGCGTAGTCCCAGGGCCGAACACTGAAGCTTTCTTT. This encodes CASSVVPGPNTEAFF.

The rearrangement joins TRBV10-2 to TRBJ1-4; TRBD1 is a possible D gene (6 bases). Trimming left V 6 bases short and J 8 bases short, with 16 bases between. Germline V lookup: CDR1 WSHSY, CDR2 SAAADI. This CDR3 contains 14 residues. The CDR3 loop reads CASRKQGGDEKLFF. The DNA for the CDR3 is TGCGCCAGCAGGAAACAGGGCGGAGACGAAAAACTGTTTTTT.

CDR3 DNA: TGTGCCAGCACCTTGGGGGGTTCTCCGGGAAGGGGGTACTTC. It is translated as CASTLGGSPGRGYF. This chain links TRBV28 with TRBJ2-7; tentatively, D is TRBD2 (6 bases). Germline lookup yields CDR1 MDHEN and CDR2 SYDVKM. The V gene lost 7 bases and the J gene lost 12 bases, with 25 bases spanning the gap. This CDR3 has 14 residues.

The chain is built from TRBV27 and TRBJ2-2, with D unclear. Germline loops: CDR1 MNHEY, CDR2 SMNVEV (reference sequence). There are 13 residues in the CDR3. The ends were cut back, 8 bases at V and 2 bases at J, with 9 bases in the middle. The CDR3 DNA reads as TGTGCCAGCCAGGACGGAAACACCGGGGAGCTGTTTTTT. Encoded protein: CASQDGNTGELFF.

This clone was picked up one time. This chain uses TRBV29-1 with TRBJ1-1; 8 bases are shared with TRBD1. Germline-derived CDR1 and CDR2 are SQVTM and ANQGSEA. There are 12 residues in the CDR3. V gave up 2 bases and J gave up 8 bases; unmatched junction bases: 4. The CDR3 sequence: CSVEWTGIEAFF. As DNA, the CDR3 is TGCAGCGTTGAATGGACAGGGATAGAAGCTTTCTTT.

The V gene is TRBV4-1, the J gene TRBJ2-2, with TRBD1 identical over 7 bases. The germline V gene has CDR1 MGHRA and CDR2 YSYEKL. V shed 4 bases and J 0 bases; nucleotides not matched to a gene: 2. The CDR3 covers 15 residues. CDR3 residues: CASSPGTANTGELFF. The DNA for the CDR3 is TGCGCCAGCAGCCCGGGGACAGCGAACACCGGGGAGCTGTTTTTT.

In this sample, this clone turned up once. The chain employs TRBV19 and TRBJ1-2, with D unclear. CDR1 is LNHDA and CDR2 is SQIVND in the germline V gene (reference sequence). The CDR3 has 13 amino acids. The V end lost 3 bases, the J end lost 3 bases, and 8 bases lay between the germline ends. Written as DNA, the CDR3 is TGTGCCAGTAGTATGAGGCGGTACTATGGCTACACCTTC. This translates into CASSMRRYYGYTF. Using reference TRBV19 and TRBJ1-2 for the parts outside the CDR3, the full variable domain is DGGITQSPKYLFRKEGQNVTLSCEQNLNHDAMYWYRQDPGQGLRLIYYSQIVNDFQKGDIAEGYSVSREKKESFPLTVTSAQKNPTAFYLCASSMRRYYGYTFGSGTRLTVV.

Worth noting for this clone: The junction departs from germline at one end; a sequencing error may be responsible. This sequence joins TRBV7-7 and TRBJ1-1; no reliable D call. The CDR3 totals 13 residues. The V gene's germline CDR1 is SSHAT and CDR2 FNYEAQ (reference sequence). In DNA, the CDR3 is TGTGCTAGCAGCGCGGGCCTAAACACTGAAGCTTTCTTT. This encodes CASSAGLNTEAFF.

The CDR3: CASSIGTGTDTQYF. The CDR3 bases are TGTGCCAGTAGTATAGGGACAGGTACAGATACGCAGTATTTT. The chain is built from TRBV19 and TRBJ2-3, with 7 positions matching TRBD1. The CDR3 spans 14 residues. Germline loops: CDR1 LNHDA, CDR2 SQIVND (reference sequence). Trimming took 1 base from V and 3 from J; bases not matched to a gene: 1. Together with reference TRBV19 and TRBJ2-3, the CDR3 gives the full variable domain: DGGITQSPKYLFRKEGQNVTLSCEQNLNHDAMYWYRQDPGQGLRLIYYSQIVNDFQKGDIAEGYSVSREKKESFPLTVTSAQKNPTAFYLCASSIGTGTDTQYFGPGTRLTVL.

In its sample, this clone was seen once. The chain combines TRBV27 with TRBJ1-2; unclear D gene. V was trimmed by 2 bases and J by 4 bases, leaving 14 bases between them. The CDR3 consists of 15 residues. The germline CDR1 and CDR2 sequences are MNHEY and SMNVEV (reference sequence). CDR3 DNA sequence: TGTGCCAGCAGTTTACTCGCAGGAAATCTCTATGGCTACACCTTC. Its translation: CASSLLAGNLYGYTF.

Concerning this clone itself: Germline and junction disagree at one end, which may indicate a read error. J is TRBJ2-7 and V is TRBV18, with 10 bases lining up with TRBD2. The CDR3 spans 15 residues. The germline gives CDR1 KGHSH, CDR2 LQKENI. The CDR3 loop reads CASSPEGSSGSRMDF. The CDR3 nucleotides read TGTGCCAGCTCACCAGAAGGATCTAGCGGGAGTCGAATGGACTTC.

V is TRBV6-1 and J is TRBJ1-2; 8 bases are a match to TRBD1. The germline CDR1 and CDR2 sequences are MNHNS and SASEGT. V shed 10 bases and J 3 bases; nucleotides not matched to a gene: 13. The CDR3 contains 15 residues. The CDR3 protein is CATETGAAPHYGYTF. CDR3 bases: TGTGCCACCGAGACAGGGGCCGCCCCCCACTATGGCTACACCTTC.

This sequence joins TRBV7-9 and TRBJ1-1; perhaps TRBD1 as D (5 bases). V shed 6 bases and J shed 4 bases, with 21 bases lying between them. The germline gives CDR1 SEHNR, CDR2 FQNEAQ (reference sequence). The CDR3 extends over 16 amino acids. The DNA of the CDR3 is TGTGCCAGCAGAGGGACCTTTGGCAGGTCTGGCACTGAAGCTTTCTTT. This encodes CASRGTFGRSGTEAFF.